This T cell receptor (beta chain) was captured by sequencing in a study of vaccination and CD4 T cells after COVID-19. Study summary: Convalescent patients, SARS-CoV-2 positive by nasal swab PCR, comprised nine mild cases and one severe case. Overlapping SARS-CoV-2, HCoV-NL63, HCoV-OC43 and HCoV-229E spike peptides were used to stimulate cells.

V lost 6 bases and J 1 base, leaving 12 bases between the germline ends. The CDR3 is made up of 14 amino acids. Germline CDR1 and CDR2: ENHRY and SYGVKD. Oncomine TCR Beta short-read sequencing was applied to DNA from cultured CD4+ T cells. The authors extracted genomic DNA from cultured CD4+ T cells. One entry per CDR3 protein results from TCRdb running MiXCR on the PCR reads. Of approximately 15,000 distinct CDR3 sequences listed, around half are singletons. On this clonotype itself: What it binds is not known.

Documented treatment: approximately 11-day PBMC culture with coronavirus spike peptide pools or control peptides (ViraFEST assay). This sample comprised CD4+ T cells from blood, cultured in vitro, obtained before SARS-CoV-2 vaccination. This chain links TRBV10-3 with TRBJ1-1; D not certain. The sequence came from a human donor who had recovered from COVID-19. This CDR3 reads CAISRPGGNTEAFF. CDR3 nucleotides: TGTGCCATCAGCCGCCCGGGCGGGAACACTGAAGCTTTCTTT.